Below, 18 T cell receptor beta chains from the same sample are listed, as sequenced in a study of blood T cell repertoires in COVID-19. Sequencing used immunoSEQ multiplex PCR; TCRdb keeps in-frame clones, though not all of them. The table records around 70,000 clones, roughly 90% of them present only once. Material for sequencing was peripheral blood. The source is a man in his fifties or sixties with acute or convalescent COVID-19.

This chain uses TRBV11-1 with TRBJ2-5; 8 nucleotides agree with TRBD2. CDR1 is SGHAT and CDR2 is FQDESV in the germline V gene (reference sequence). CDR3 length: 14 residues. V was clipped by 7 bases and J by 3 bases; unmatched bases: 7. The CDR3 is CASTWTSSEETQYF. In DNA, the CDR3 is TGTGCCAGCACCTGGACTAGCAGTGAAGAGACCCAGTACTTC. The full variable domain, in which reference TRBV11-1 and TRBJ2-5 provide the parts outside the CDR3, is EAEVAQSPRYKITEKSQAVAFWCDPISGHATLYWYRQILGQGPELLVQFQDESVVDDSQLPKDRFSAERLKGVDSTLKIQPAELGDSAMYLCASTWTSSEETQYFGPGTRLLVL.

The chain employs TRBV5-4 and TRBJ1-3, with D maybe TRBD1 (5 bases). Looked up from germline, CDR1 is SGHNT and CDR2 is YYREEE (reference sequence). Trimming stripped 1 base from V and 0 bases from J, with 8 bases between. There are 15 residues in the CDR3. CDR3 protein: CASSLMGPSGNTIYF. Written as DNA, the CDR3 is TGTGCCAGCAGCTTGATGGGGCCCTCTGGAAACACCATATATTTT.

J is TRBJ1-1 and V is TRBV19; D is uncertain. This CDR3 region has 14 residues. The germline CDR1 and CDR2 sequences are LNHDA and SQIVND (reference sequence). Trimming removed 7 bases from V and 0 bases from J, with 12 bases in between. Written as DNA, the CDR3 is TGTGCCAGTATGCCCGACACGGTGAACACTGAAGCTTTCTTT. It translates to CASMPDTVNTEAFF.

CDR3 in amino acids: CASAWQQISNQPQHF. DNA of the CDR3: TGTGCCAGCGCCTGGCAACAGATTAGCAATCAGCCCCAGCATTTT. The genes are TRBV6-5 and TRBJ1-5; D not resolved. Germline assignment: CDR1 MNHEY and CDR2 SVGAGI. This CDR3 has 15 residues. Trimming pared 8 bases from V and 0 bases from J, leaving 14 bases between.

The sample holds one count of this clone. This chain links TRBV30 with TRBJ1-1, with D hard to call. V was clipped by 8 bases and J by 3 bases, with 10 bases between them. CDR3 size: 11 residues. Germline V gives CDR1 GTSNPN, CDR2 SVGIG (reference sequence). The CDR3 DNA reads TGTGCCGCTAGAGAGTACACTGAAGCTTTCTTT. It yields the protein CAAREYTEAFF. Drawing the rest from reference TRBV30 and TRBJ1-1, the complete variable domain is SQTIHQWPATLVQPVGSPLSLECTVEGTSNPNLYWYRQAAGRGLQLLFYSVGIGQISSEVPQNLSASRPQDRQFILSSKKLLLSDSGFYLCAAREYTEAFFGQGTRLTVV.

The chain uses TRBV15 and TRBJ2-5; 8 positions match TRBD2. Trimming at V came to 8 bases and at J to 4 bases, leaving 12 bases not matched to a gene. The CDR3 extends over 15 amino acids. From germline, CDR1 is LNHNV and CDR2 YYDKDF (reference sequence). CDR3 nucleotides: TGTGCCACCGCCGGCGAAGCGGGAGAAGTAGAGACCCAGTACTTC. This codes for CATAGEAGEVETQYF. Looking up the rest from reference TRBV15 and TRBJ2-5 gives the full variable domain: DAMVIQNPRYQVTQFGKPVTLSCSQTLNHNVMYWYQQKSSQAPKLLFHYYDKDFNNEADTPDNFQSRRPNTSFCFLDIRSPGLGDTAMYLCATAGEAGEVETQYFGPGTRLLVL.

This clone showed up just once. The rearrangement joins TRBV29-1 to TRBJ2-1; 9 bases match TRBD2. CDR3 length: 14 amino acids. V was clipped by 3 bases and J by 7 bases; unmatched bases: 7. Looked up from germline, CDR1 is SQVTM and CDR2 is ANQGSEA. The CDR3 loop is CSVDVAGVLNEQFF. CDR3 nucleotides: TGCAGCGTTGATGTAGCGGGAGTTCTTAATGAGCAGTTCTTC.

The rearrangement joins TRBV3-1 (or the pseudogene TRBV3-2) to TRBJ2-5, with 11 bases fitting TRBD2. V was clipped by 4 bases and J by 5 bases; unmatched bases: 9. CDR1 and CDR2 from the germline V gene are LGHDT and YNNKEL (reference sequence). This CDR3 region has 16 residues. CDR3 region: CASSLLAGGAGETQYF. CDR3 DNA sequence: TGTGCCAGCAGCCTCCTAGCGGGGGGTGCGGGGGAGACCCAGTACTTC.

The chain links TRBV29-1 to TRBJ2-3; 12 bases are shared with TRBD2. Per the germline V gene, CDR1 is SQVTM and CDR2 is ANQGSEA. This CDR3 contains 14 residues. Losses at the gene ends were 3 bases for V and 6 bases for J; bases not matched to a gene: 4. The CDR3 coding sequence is TGCAGCGTTGAGCCTAGCGGGAGGGTTGATACGCAGTATTTT. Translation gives CSVEPSGRVDTQYF.

CDR3 DNA: TGTGCCAGTAGTACGACAGGGGCTGGGGCCAACGTCCTGACTTTC. The encoded protein is CASSTTGAGANVLTF. The rearrangement joins TRBV19 to TRBJ2-6; 8 bases are a match to TRBD1. After removal of 4 bases from V and 2 bases from J, the junction contained 1 base not matched to a gene. This CDR3 spans 15 amino acids. Germline V gives CDR1 LNHDA, CDR2 SQIVND (reference sequence).

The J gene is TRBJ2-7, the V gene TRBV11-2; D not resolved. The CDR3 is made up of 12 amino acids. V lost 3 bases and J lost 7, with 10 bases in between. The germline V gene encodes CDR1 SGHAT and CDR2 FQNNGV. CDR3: CASSLRHGEQYF. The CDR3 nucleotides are TGTGCCAGCAGCTTGAGGCACGGGGAGCAGTACTTC.

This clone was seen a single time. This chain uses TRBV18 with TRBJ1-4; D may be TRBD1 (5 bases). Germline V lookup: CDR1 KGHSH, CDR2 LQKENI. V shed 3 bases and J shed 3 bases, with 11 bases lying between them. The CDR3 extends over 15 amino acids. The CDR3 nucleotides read TGTGCCAGCTCACCCAGGGATCCGGCTAATGAAAAACTGTTTTTT. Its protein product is CASSPRDPANEKLFF.

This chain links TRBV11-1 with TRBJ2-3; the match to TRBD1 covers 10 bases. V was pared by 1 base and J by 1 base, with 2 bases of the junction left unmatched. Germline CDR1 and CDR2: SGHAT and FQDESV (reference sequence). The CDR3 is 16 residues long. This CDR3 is CASSLGQGAGTDTQYF. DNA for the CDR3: TGTGCCAGCAGCTTAGGACAGGGGGCCGGCACAGATACGCAGTATTTT.

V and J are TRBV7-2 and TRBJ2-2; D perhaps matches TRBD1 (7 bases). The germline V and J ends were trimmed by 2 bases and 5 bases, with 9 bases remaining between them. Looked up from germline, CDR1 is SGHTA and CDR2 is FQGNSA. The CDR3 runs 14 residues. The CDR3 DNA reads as TGTGCCAGCAGCTTATCAGGGGGGACCGGGGAGCTGTTTTTT. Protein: CASSLSGGTGELFF.

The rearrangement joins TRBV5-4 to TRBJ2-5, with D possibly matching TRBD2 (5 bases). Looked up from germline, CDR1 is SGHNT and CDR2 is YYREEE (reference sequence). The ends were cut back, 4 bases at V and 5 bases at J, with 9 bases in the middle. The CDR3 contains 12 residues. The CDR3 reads CASSERGETQYF. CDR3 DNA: TGTGCCAGCAGCGAAAGAGGGGAGACCCAGTACTTC.

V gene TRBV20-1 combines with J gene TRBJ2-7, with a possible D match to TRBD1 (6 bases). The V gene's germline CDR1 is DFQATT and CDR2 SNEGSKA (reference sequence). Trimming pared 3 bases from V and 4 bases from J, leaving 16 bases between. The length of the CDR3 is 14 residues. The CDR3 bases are TGCAGTGCTAGTCGGACAGTATACCCGTACGAGCAGTACTTC. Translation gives CSASRTVYPYEQYF.

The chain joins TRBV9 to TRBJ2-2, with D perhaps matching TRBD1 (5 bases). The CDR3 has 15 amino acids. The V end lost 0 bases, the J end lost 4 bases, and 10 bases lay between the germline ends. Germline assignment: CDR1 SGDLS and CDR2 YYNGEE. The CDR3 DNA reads TGTGCCAGCAGCGTAGGGTCAGGGCTCACCGGGGAGCTGTTTTTT. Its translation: CASSVGSGLTGELFF.

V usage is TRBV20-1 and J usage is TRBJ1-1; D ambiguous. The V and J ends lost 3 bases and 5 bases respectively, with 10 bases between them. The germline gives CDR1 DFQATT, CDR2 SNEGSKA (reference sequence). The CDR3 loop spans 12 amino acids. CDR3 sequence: CSASSVRTEAFF. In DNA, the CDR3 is TGCAGTGCTAGTTCGGTGAGGACTGAAGCTTTCTTT.